This entry features one T cell receptor (beta chain) sequence. Using immunoSEQ multiplex PCR, the repertoire was profiled, and TCRdb retains in-frame clones only, with some absent. The data show over 400,000 clones, with roughly 95% seen just once and about 0.068% held by the top ten. The data were obtained in a study of shared clonotypes between healthy human individuals. About the study: A donor's plate count was three for CD4 naive and three for CD4 memory; CD8 naive had two and CD8 memory one.

Donors comprised healthy HIV-negative adults lacking recent acute infections or vaccinations. It was into CD45RA+ naive and CD45RA-negative memory subsets that the CD4+ cells were split. Sequencing was performed on naive CD4+ T cells sorted from blood. Subset in this sample: CD45RA+ positively selected. The sequence was obtained from a woman in her 30s in good health.

CDR3 bases: TGTGCCAGTAGTACCCGATGGATTACGGGGTCTAATGAAAAACTGTTTTTT. It codes for CASSTRWITGSNEKLFF. The rearrangement uses TRBV19 and TRBJ1-4; D not resolved. Trimming removed 4 bases from V and 3 bases from J, with 18 bases in between. This CDR3 contains 17 residues. Germline assignment: CDR1 LNHDA and CDR2 SQIVND (reference sequence).